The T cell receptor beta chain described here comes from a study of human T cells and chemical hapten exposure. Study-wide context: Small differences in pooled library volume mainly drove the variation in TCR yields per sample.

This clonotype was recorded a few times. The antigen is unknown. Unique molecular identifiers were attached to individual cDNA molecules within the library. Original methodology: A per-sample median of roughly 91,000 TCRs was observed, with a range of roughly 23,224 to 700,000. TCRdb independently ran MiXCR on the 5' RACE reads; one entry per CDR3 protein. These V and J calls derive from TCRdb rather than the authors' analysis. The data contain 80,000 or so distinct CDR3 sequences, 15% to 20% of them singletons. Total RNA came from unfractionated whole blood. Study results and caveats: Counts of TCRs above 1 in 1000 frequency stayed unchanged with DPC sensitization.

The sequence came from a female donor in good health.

This CDR3 reads CASSMGIVAPLRYEQYF. DNA of the CDR3: TGTGCCAGCAGTATGGGGATCGTAGCCCCGCTTCGCTACGAGCAGTACTTC. The genes are TRBV27 and TRBJ2-7, with D uncertain. Looked up from germline, CDR1 is MNHEY and CDR2 is SMNVEV (reference sequence). This CDR3 spans 17 amino acids. The V gene lost 5 bases and the J gene lost 3 bases, with 23 bases spanning the gap.